This TCR beta chain was recorded in a study of human T cells and chemical hapten exposure. Study in general: Each patch test put 0.01% DPC on the upper back, and results were read at 6 days. General study findings and limits: Patch test score rose with PT1 expanded TCRs, significant at 8, 16, 32, not 4. The formation of large CDR3 similarity clusters by expanded TCRs significantly exceeded that of controls. Counts of TCRs above 1 in 1000 frequency stayed unchanged with DPC sensitization.

Comment on this clonotype: The antigen remains unidentified.

TCRdb analysed the RACE reads with MiXCR anew, one entry per CDR3 protein. The sample holds 150,000 to 200,000 distinct CDR3 sequences, roughly a quarter seen once. Germline V lookup: CDR1 SGHRS, CDR2 YFSETQ. Trimming stripped 0 bases from V and 10 bases from J, with 11 bases between. The CDR3 length is 14 residues. Time point given: patch test 3, about 24 weeks after DPC sensitization. The treatment here: therapeutic diphenylcyclopropenone sensitization with weekly scalp DPC. This clonotype originated in a woman aged 40 to 50 with alopecia areata. Some clones in this sample may be carry-over from other donors' samples. Sequencing was performed on whole blood, taken in connection with sensitization to the hapten diphenylcyclopropenone (DPC). This sequence joins TRBV5-1 and TRBJ1-6, with D maybe TRBD1 (5 bases). For the CDR3, the DNA is TGCGCCAGCAGCTTGGCGCGGGACGGGTCACCCCTCCACTTT. It is translated as CASSLARDGSPLHF.